A selection of T cell receptor beta chains follows, all from one sample in a study of PD-L1 blockade in urothelial cancer. Here immunoSEQ multiplex PCR was the method, and the copy in TCRdb shows in-frame clones only, minus some. This sample has 35,000 to 50,000 clones; around four fifths occur once, and the top ten carry about 15%. The sequencing used PBMCs, collected around atezolizumab (anti-PD-L1) treatment. Source of these receptors: a man aged 60-69 years with urothelial cancer. Both conserved end residues are part of each CDR3. Fields, in order: J gene, V gene, clone size, D gene, CDR3 DNA, CDR3 protein. D genes are given only for firm matches. The listing skips clone size in some rows; elsewhere it reads once, few, many or a size class.

j_call: TRBJ1-3; v_call: TRBV9; clone_size: NA; d_call: TRBD1; cdr3_nt: TGTGCCAGCAGCGTACAGGGGGCAACCGGAAACACCATATATTTT; cdr3_aa: CASSVQGATGNTIYF
j_call: TRBJ2-2; v_call: TRBV28; clone_size: NA; d_call: TRBD2; cdr3_nt: TGTGCCAGCAGCTTAGCGGGGGGCACGGTCGGGGAGCTGTTTTTT; cdr3_aa: CASSLAGGTVGELFF
j_call: TRBJ2-1; v_call: TRBV7-3; clone_size: NA; d_call: NA; cdr3_nt: TGTGCCAGCAGCTCTCATCCGACAGATTACAATGAGCAGTTCTTC; cdr3_aa: CASSSHPTDYNEQFF
j_call: TRBJ1-1; v_call: TRBV27; clone_size: NA; d_call: TRBD1; cdr3_nt: TGTGCCAGCAGTTTCTCCGGACAGGGGGCGCGTACTGAAGCTTTCTTT; cdr3_aa: CASSFSGQGARTEAFF
j_call: TRBJ2-7; v_call: TRBV28; clone_size: once; d_call: TRBD1; cdr3_nt: TGTGCCAGCATGCCAGGGGGCGGAACCTACGAGCAGTACTTC; cdr3_aa: CASMPGGGTYEQYF
j_call: TRBJ1-1; v_call: TRBV6-1; clone_size: NA; d_call: TRBD1; cdr3_nt: TGTGCCAGCCGGAGGGGGCAAGGCGCTGAAGCTTTCTTT; cdr3_aa: CASRRGQGAEAFF
j_call: TRBJ1-1; v_call: TRBV6-1; clone_size: NA; d_call: NA; cdr3_nt: TGTGCCAGCAGACAGGATGGGGCGGACACTGAAGCTTTCTTT; cdr3_aa: CASRQDGADTEAFF
j_call: TRBJ2-1; v_call: TRBV5-4; clone_size: NA; d_call: TRBD2; cdr3_nt: TGTGCCAGCAGCTTGGGGACTAGCGGGGGGTTTGAGCAGTTCTTC; cdr3_aa: CASSLGTSGGFEQFF
j_call: TRBJ1-1; v_call: TRBV9; clone_size: NA; d_call: TRBD1; cdr3_nt: TGTGCCAGCAGCGTAGCAGGGGGCAGAGGAGCTTTCTTT; cdr3_aa: CASSVAGGRGAFF
j_call: TRBJ2-2; v_call: TRBV5-1; clone_size: few; d_call: NA; cdr3_nt: TGCGCCAGCAATGAGGGGGCGCGGGACGCCGGGGAGCTGTTTTTT; cdr3_aa: CASNEGARDAGELFF
j_call: TRBJ2-7; v_call: TRBV27; clone_size: NA; d_call: TRBD1; cdr3_nt: TGTGCCAGCAGTTTCTGGGACAGGGGTGACGAGCAGTACTTC; cdr3_aa: CASSFWDRGDEQYF
j_call: TRBJ2-3; v_call: TRBV30; clone_size: NA; d_call: NA; cdr3_nt: TGTGCCTGGACAGAAAGCACAGATACGCAGTATTTT; cdr3_aa: CAWTESTDTQYF
j_call: TRBJ1-4; v_call: TRBV4-1; clone_size: NA; d_call: TRBD1; cdr3_nt: TGCGCCAGCAGCCAAGAACTGGCCCCAGGGGGAAAACTGTTTTTT; cdr3_aa: CASSQELAPGGKLFF
j_call: TRBJ1-3; v_call: TRBV30; clone_size: NA; d_call: NA; cdr3_nt: TGTGCCTGGAGTGGACAAGGCTACTCTGGAAACACCATATATTTT; cdr3_aa: CAWSGQGYSGNTIYF
j_call: TRBJ1-1; v_call: TRBV6-6; clone_size: NA; d_call: TRBD1; cdr3_nt: TGTGCCAGCGGGGGGCACAGGGGGACGAACACTGAAGCTTTCTTT; cdr3_aa: CASGGHRGTNTEAFF
j_call: TRBJ2-5; v_call: TRBV5-1; clone_size: NA; d_call: NA; cdr3_nt: TGCGCCAGCAGCTTGGACAGCCAAGAGACCCAGTACTTC; cdr3_aa: CASSLDSQETQYF
j_call: TRBJ1-2; v_call: TRBV2; clone_size: NA; d_call: TRBD1; cdr3_nt: TGTGCCAGCAGTGTACAGGGGGCCTATGGCTACACCTTC; cdr3_aa: CASSVQGAYGYTF
j_call: TRBJ1-6; v_call: TRBV19; clone_size: NA; d_call: NA; cdr3_nt: TGTGCCAGTAGTGGCCGGGACACTCGGCATAATTCACCCCTCCACTTT; cdr3_aa: CASSGRDTRHNSPLHF
j_call: TRBJ2-2; v_call: TRBV19; clone_size: few; d_call: TRBD1; cdr3_nt: TGTGCCAGTACGGGGGACAGGGCCACCGGGGAGCTGTTTTTT; cdr3_aa: CASTGDRATGELFF
j_call: TRBJ1-5; v_call: TRBV6-5; clone_size: NA; d_call: NA; cdr3_nt: TGTGCCAGCAGTTATTCAGGGGCCAATCAGCCCCAGCATTTT; cdr3_aa: CASSYSGANQPQHF
j_call: TRBJ1-5; v_call: TRBV6-1; clone_size: NA; d_call: TRBD1; cdr3_nt: TGTGCCAGCAGAGACAGGGGAGTGGATCAGCCCCAGCATTTT; cdr3_aa: CASRDRGVDQPQHF
j_call: TRBJ1-3; v_call: TRBV6-1; clone_size: NA; d_call: TRBD1; cdr3_nt: TGTGCCAGCAGTAAAGACAGGGGGAGATCTGGAAACACCATATATTTT; cdr3_aa: CASSKDRGRSGNTIYF
j_call: TRBJ1-5; v_call: TRBV28; clone_size: NA; d_call: TRBD1; cdr3_nt: TGTGCCAGCAGAAGTACAGGGGGCGAGCCCCAGCATTTT; cdr3_aa: CASRSTGGEPQHF
j_call: TRBJ2-7; v_call: TRBV11-2; clone_size: NA; d_call: NA; cdr3_nt: TGTGCCAGCAGCTTAGATCACAGGACCCCCTACGAGCAGTACTTC; cdr3_aa: CASSLDHRTPYEQYF
j_call: TRBJ2-2; v_call: TRBV5-1; clone_size: NA; d_call: NA; cdr3_nt: TGCGCCAGCAGCCCCGGGTCACACACCGGGGAGCTGTTTTTT; cdr3_aa: CASSPGSHTGELFF
j_call: TRBJ2-5; v_call: TRBV19; clone_size: NA; d_call: TRBD2; cdr3_nt: TGTGCCAGTAGGAGGGACGGGAGGATACAAGAGACCCAGTACTTC; cdr3_aa: CASRRDGRIQETQYF
j_call: TRBJ2-1; v_call: TRBV7-9; clone_size: NA; d_call: TRBD1; cdr3_nt: TGTGCCAGCAGCTTAGCCGGACAGGGGTCCTACAATGAGCAGTTCTTC; cdr3_aa: CASSLAGQGSYNEQFF
j_call: TRBJ2-7; v_call: TRBV4-1; clone_size: NA; d_call: TRBD1; cdr3_nt: TGCGCCAGCAGCCAAGACAGGGGGCCCTACGAGCAGTACTTC; cdr3_aa: CASSQDRGPYEQYF
j_call: TRBJ1-2; v_call: TRBV19; clone_size: NA; d_call: NA; cdr3_nt: TGTGCCAGTAGTATTCAATGGACACAGTCGTATAACTATGGCTACACCTTC; cdr3_aa: CASSIQWTQSYNYGYTF
j_call: TRBJ1-3; v_call: TRBV23-1; clone_size: NA; d_call: NA; cdr3_nt: TGCGCCAGCAACCACCGGGACGGGAGCTCTGGAAACACCATATATTTT; cdr3_aa: CASNHRDGSSGNTIYF
j_call: TRBJ2-7; v_call: TRBV7-2; clone_size: NA; d_call: NA; cdr3_nt: TGTGCCAGCAGCTTAAGGTCAGGGGAGCACGAGCAGTACTTC; cdr3_aa: CASSLRSGEHEQYF
j_call: TRBJ1-5; v_call: TRBV18; clone_size: NA; d_call: TRBD1; cdr3_nt: TGTGCCAGCTCATCGGGACAGCTAAGCAATCAGCCCCAGCATTTT; cdr3_aa: CASSSGQLSNQPQHF
j_call: TRBJ2-3; v_call: TRBV7-3; clone_size: NA; d_call: NA; cdr3_nt: TGTGCCAGCAGCTTAAGCGCGGGCGGAGATACGCAGTATTTT; cdr3_aa: CASSLSAGGDTQYF
j_call: TRBJ2-1; v_call: TRBV30; clone_size: once; d_call: NA; cdr3_nt: TGTGCCTGGAGTGGCGGGGCTAGCTCCTACAATGAGCAGTTCTTC; cdr3_aa: CAWSGGASSYNEQFF
j_call: TRBJ1-2; v_call: TRBV19; clone_size: NA; d_call: TRBD1; cdr3_nt: TGTGCCAGTAGTACAAGACAGGGCTATGGCTACACCTTC; cdr3_aa: CASSTRQGYGYTF
j_call: TRBJ1-1; v_call: TRBV5-1; clone_size: NA; d_call: NA; cdr3_nt: TGCGCCAGCAGCATTACAGGGTCGCTTGAAGCTTTCTTT; cdr3_aa: CASSITGSLEAFF
j_call: TRBJ2-1; v_call: TRBV21-1; clone_size: few; d_call: NA; cdr3_nt: TGTGCCAGCAGCTCGGTAGCGGCGCTCTCCTACAATGAGCAGTTCTTC; cdr3_aa: CASSSVAALSYNEQFF
j_call: TRBJ1-5; v_call: TRBV7-2; clone_size: once; d_call: NA; cdr3_nt: TGTGCCAGCAGCTTAGGTCGGCAGGTTAGCAATCAGCCCCAGCATTTT; cdr3_aa: CASSLGRQVSNQPQHF
j_call: TRBJ1-3; v_call: TRBV30; clone_size: NA; d_call: NA; cdr3_nt: TGTGCCTGGAGTGTAGGGGCGGATATCAACACCATATATTTT; cdr3_aa: CAWSVGADINTIYF
j_call: TRBJ2-7; v_call: TRBV15; clone_size: NA; d_call: NA; cdr3_nt: TGTGCCACCAGCAGAGTGTTTGGCAGGGAATCCTACGAGCAGTACTTC; cdr3_aa: CATSRVFGRESYEQYF
j_call: TRBJ1-3; v_call: TRBV9; clone_size: few; d_call: TRBD1; cdr3_nt: TGTGCCAGCAGCGACAGGGGGTACGGAAACACCATATATTTT; cdr3_aa: CASSDRGYGNTIYF